This is a list of T cell receptor beta chains from one sample in a study. Data came from immunoSEQ multiplex PCR; TCRdb stores just in-frame clones and leaves some out. The profile shows 40,000 to 55,000 clones, 93% of them singletons. The source material was PBMCs. The receptors were sampled from a man aged 35-49 years with rheumatoid arthritis. The conserved cysteine and the conserved F or W are not part of the CDR3 here. The order of the fields is clone size, J gene, V gene, CDR3 protein. Where a row states a size, it is once, few, many or the class of an expanded clone; other rows omit it.

- | TRBJ2-2 | TRBV29-1 | SVLADTGELF
- | TRBJ1-1 | TRBV5-4 | ATRDEVTEAF
- | TRBJ2-5 | TRBV7-9 | ASSLGVDSQETQY
- | TRBJ2-1 | TRBV27 | ASRLAGGFSYNEQF
- | TRBJ2-7 | TRBV11-3 | ASSSTGTAGEQY
- | TRBJ1-1 | TRBV7-8 | ASSLGPGGNTEAF
- | TRBJ1-1 | TRBV5-1 | ASSVQGFDTEAF
- | TRBJ2-7 | TRBV9 | ASSFRDISYEQY
- | TRBJ2-7 | TRBV27 | ASSTLANYSYEQY
once | TRBJ2-5 | TRBV27 | ASSLGRGSETQY
- | TRBJ2-1 | TRBV19 | ASNRLLDEQF
- | TRBJ1-5 | TRBV6-1 | ASSEAGGGQPQH
few | TRBJ2-7 | TRBV6-2/TRBV6-3 | ASSYASGRIYEQY
- | TRBJ2-5 | TRBV4-3 | ASSHTGGETQY
few | TRBJ2-2 | TRBV24-1 | ATSSKQGYGELF
- | TRBJ1-2 | TRBV19 | ASSIGVGGRYGYT
- | TRBJ1-1 | TRBV6-6 | ASSTSQGNTEAF
once | TRBJ2-7 | TRBV28 | ASSLLWGQGAGEQY
- | TRBJ2-1 | TRBV14 | ASSPRGSFSLSEQF
- | TRBJ2-5 | TRBV6-5 | ASSYSKQETQY
- | TRBJ2-1 | TRBV4-3 | ASSHRLQGASNEQF
- | TRBJ1-2 | TRBV19 | ASRQTQATGSTAYGYT
- | TRBJ1-1 | TRBV19 | ASSAYRETNTEAF
- | TRBJ2-7 | TRBV6-5 | ASSYREGYEQY
- | TRBJ2-5 | TRBV7-2 | ASSLVGPETQY
- | TRBJ1-4 | TRBV7-2 | ASSPRTGHNEKLF
- | TRBJ2-1 | TRBV18 | ASSPDRVQQDYNEQF
- | TRBJ1-5 | TRBV6-2/TRBV6-3 | ASSRGRTDSNQPQH
- | TRBJ2-7 | TRBV11-3 | ASSPGGGSYEQY
- | TRBJ1-2 | TRBV6-5 | ASSTSWTGTYGYT
- | TRBJ1-2 | TRBV12-3/TRBV12-4 | ASSSSKGYT
once | TRBJ1-5 | TRBV7-3 | ASNESSPRPWDSYSNQPQH
- | TRBJ1-3 | TRBV12-3/TRBV12-4 | ASSFGEGNTIY
once | TRBJ2-1 | TRBV7-2 | ASSVSLAGSGEQF
- | TRBJ2-7 | TRBV6-2/TRBV6-3 | ASSRLAGAYEQY
- | TRBJ1-3 | TRBV7-5 | ARSLGGNTIY
- | TRBJ2-7 | TRBV6-1 | ASSGPTTSEAYEQY
- | TRBJ1-4 | TRBV5-5 | ASSLEDGANEKLF
- | TRBJ1-4 | TRBV11-2 | ASSHWDSREKLF
- | TRBJ2-1 | TRBV19 | ASRKEDLSPYNEQF
- | TRBJ1-3 | TRBV7-9 | ASSLAPGRDYRNTIY
- | TRBJ2-1 | TRBV5-1 | ATKGGGSYNEQF
- | TRBJ2-7 | TRBV6-5 | ASSSVPYEQY
once | TRBJ2-1 | TRBV3-1/TRBV3-2 | ASSQGPNSYNEQF
- | TRBJ1-5 | TRBV5-5 | ASSSGQPFNQPQH
once | TRBJ1-1 | TRBV9 | ASSFAEETEAF
- | TRBJ1-1 | TRBV7-6 | ASSLLPGASTEAF
- | TRBJ1-2 | TRBV7-8 | ASSLEVGVRGYT
- | TRBJ2-1 | TRBV9 | ASSEGATNEQF
- | TRBJ1-6 | TRBV6-5 | ASRGQASASPLH
- | TRBJ2-7 | TRBV10-1 | ASSADRQGARPYSYEQY
- | TRBJ2-7 | TRBV27 | ASSFGSQQY
once | TRBJ2-3 | TRBV10-2 | ASSAPRDRGTDTQY
- | TRBJ1-1 | TRBV9 | ASSVDGTGFGNTEAF
- | TRBJ1-5 | TRBV3-1/TRBV3-2 | ASSPGRGFYSNQPQH